Included here is one TCR beta chain sequence, with context. Amplification used 60 Vbeta primers and 13 Jbeta primers. Produced via immunoSEQ multiplex PCR; TCRdb's table is partial and in-frame only. The sample has more than 95,000 clones; 78% are singletons. The data were taken from a study of cytomegalovirus exposure and HLA in healthy donors. The CDR3 is 11 amino acids. The germline CDR1 and CDR2 sequences are ENHRY and SYGVKD. Between the trimmed V and J ends, which lost 7 bases and 7 bases, there was a span of 10 bases. The sequence came from a man aged 25 to 40 in good health and CMV-seronegative. The sequenced sample was PBMCs. This sequence joins TRBV10-3 and TRBJ1-1, with D unresolved. CDR3 sequence reads: CAIKNSLEAFF. The CDR3 bases are TGTGCCATCAAGAACAGCCTTGAAGCTTTCTTT.